A selection of T cell receptor beta chains follows, all from one sample in a study of blood T cell repertoires in COVID-19. The table came from immunoSEQ multiplex PCR; TCRdb's copy has only in-frame clones and leaves some out. The data contain 350,000 to 450,000 clones, less than 85% of them singletons. Sequencing used peripheral blood. Source of these receptors: a woman younger than 35 with acute or convalescent COVID-19. Each CDR3 is given with its conserved first and last residue. A D gene is named only where the DNA matches it firmly. Rows give clone size only sometimes, using once, few, many, or a class for an expanded clone.

D gene: -
J gene: TRBJ1-3
V gene: TRBV28
clone size: -
CDR3 protein: CASIGSESGNTIYF
CDR3 DNA: TGTGCCAGCATCGGGTCGGAATCTGGAAACACCATATATTTT

D gene: TRBD1
J gene: TRBJ1-2
V gene: TRBV9
clone size: once
CDR3 protein: CASSARDSLNYGYTF
CDR3 DNA: TGTGCCAGCAGCGCCCGGGACAGCCTTAACTATGGCTACACCTTC

D gene: TRBD2
J gene: TRBJ2-2
V gene: TRBV3-1/TRBV3-2
clone size: -
CDR3 protein: CASSTTSGTGELFF
CDR3 DNA: TGTGCCAGCAGCACCACTAGCGGGACCGGGGAGCTGTTTTTT

D gene: -
J gene: TRBJ2-7
V gene: TRBV11-2
clone size: -
CDR3 protein: CASSLFAGAYYEQYF
CDR3 DNA: TGTGCCAGCAGCTTATTTGCAGGGGCTTACTACGAGCAGTACTTC

D gene: -
J gene: TRBJ2-1
V gene: TRBV29-1
clone size: -
CDR3 protein: CSGVQINEQFF
CDR3 DNA: TGCAGCGGAGTACAGATCAATGAGCAGTTCTTC

D gene: -
J gene: TRBJ2-7
V gene: TRBV2
clone size: -
CDR3 protein: CASSKGTYEQYF
CDR3 DNA: TGTGCCAGCAGCAAGGGGACCTACGAGCAGTACTTC

D gene: -
J gene: TRBJ2-4
V gene: TRBV28
clone size: -
CDR3 protein: CASSSDGTPSAKNIQYF
CDR3 DNA: TGTGCCAGCAGTTCGGATGGGACACCCTCAGCCAAAAACATTCAGTACTTC

D gene: TRBD1
J gene: TRBJ1-1
V gene: TRBV5-6
clone size: -
CDR3 protein: CASSVDRVKGGGVHLKAFF
CDR3 DNA: TGTGCCAGCAGCGTGGACAGGGTTAAGGGTGGTGGGGTCCATTTGAAAGCTTTCTTT

D gene: -
J gene: TRBJ1-1
V gene: TRBV11-2
clone size: -
CDR3 protein: CASSLDSLEAFF
CDR3 DNA: TGTGCCAGCAGCTTAGACAGTCTCGAAGCTTTCTTT

D gene: -
J gene: TRBJ1-5
V gene: TRBV28
clone size: -
CDR3 protein: CASSLWGHQPQHF
CDR3 DNA: TGTGCCAGCAGTTTGTGGGGGCATCAGCCCCAGCATTTT

D gene: -
J gene: TRBJ1-4
V gene: TRBV28
clone size: few
CDR3 protein: CASSLFSGEKLFF
CDR3 DNA: TGTGCCAGCAGTTTATTTTCGGGAGAAAAACTGTTTTTT

D gene: -
J gene: TRBJ2-4
V gene: TRBV9
clone size: -
CDR3 protein: CASSAGDNKNIQYF
CDR3 DNA: TGTGCCAGCAGCGCAGGGGACAACAAAAACATTCAGTACTTC

D gene: TRBD1
J gene: TRBJ2-5
V gene: TRBV7-9
clone size: -
CDR3 protein: CASSLAGPGQGTATQYF
CDR3 DNA: TGTGCCAGCAGCTTAGCCGGCCCGGGACAGGGGACGGCGACCCAGTACTTC

D gene: -
J gene: TRBJ2-1
V gene: TRBV7-9
clone size: -
CDR3 protein: CASSTTEREDEQFF
CDR3 DNA: TGTGCCAGCAGCACAACCGAGAGGGAAGATGAGCAGTTCTTC

D gene: -
J gene: TRBJ2-2
V gene: TRBV12-3/TRBV12-4
clone size: -
CDR3 protein: CASSLRSNGELFF
CDR3 DNA: TGTGCCAGCAGCCTACGTAGCAACGGGGAGCTGTTTTTT

D gene: TRBD2
J gene: TRBJ2-7
V gene: TRBV6-5
clone size: -
CDR3 protein: CASSLNSGSTYEQYF
CDR3 DNA: TGTGCCAGCAGCTTGAATAGCGGGTCTACCTACGAGCAGTACTTC

D gene: TRBD2
J gene: TRBJ2-5
V gene: TRBV6-5
clone size: -
CDR3 protein: CASSFLAGSQETQYF
CDR3 DNA: TGTGCCAGCAGTTTCCTAGCGGGAAGCCAAGAGACCCAGTACTTC

D gene: TRBD1
J gene: TRBJ2-3
V gene: TRBV19
clone size: -
CDR3 protein: CASSIGQGLTDTQYF
CDR3 DNA: TGTGCCAGTAGTATCGGACAGGGTTTGACAGATACGCAGTATTTT

D gene: TRBD2
J gene: TRBJ2-7
V gene: TRBV10-3
clone size: -
CDR3 protein: CAITDRLAGDREQYF
CDR3 DNA: TGTGCCATCACCGACCGACTAGCGGGGGATCGGGAGCAGTACTTC

D gene: -
J gene: TRBJ1-1
V gene: TRBV5-1
clone size: once
CDR3 protein: CASSSGGFTPEAFF
CDR3 DNA: TGCGCCAGCAGCTCCGGGGGTTTTACCCCTGAAGCTTTCTTT

D gene: -
J gene: TRBJ2-2
V gene: TRBV5-6
clone size: -
CDR3 protein: CASTRSLSPQGFFTGELFF
CDR3 DNA: TGTGCCAGCACCCGCAGCTTATCCCCACAGGGCTTTTTTACCGGGGAGCTGTTTTTT

D gene: -
J gene: TRBJ2-3
V gene: TRBV27
clone size: few
CDR3 protein: CASSYLRSSTDTQYF
CDR3 DNA: TGTGCCAGCAGCTACTTGAGGTCTAGCACAGATACGCAGTATTTT

D gene: TRBD1
J gene: TRBJ1-1
V gene: TRBV30
clone size: -
CDR3 protein: CAWSVQGYSTEAFF
CDR3 DNA: TGTGCCTGGAGTGTACAGGGGTATAGCACTGAAGCTTTCTTT